These T cell receptor beta chains were read from a single sample in a study of memory CD4+ T cells and cytomegalovirus serostatus. Profiling relied on immunoSEQ multiplex PCR, and the TCRdb table lists in-frame clones only, not all of them. The sample holds around 45,000 clones; about three quarters are singletons and the top ten take approximately 0.6%. The sample consisted of memory CD4+ T cells from blood. The receptors were sampled from an adult in good health and CMV-seronegative. Both conserved end residues are trimmed from each CDR3. Rows give clone size only sometimes, using once, few, many, or a class for an expanded clone.

length,V,size,CDR3
12,TRBV7-8,.,ASSLGPGFYGYT
17,TRBV5-1,.,ASSLAGGHGFTGSYEQY
14,TRBV15,.,ATSRDLGPPGNIQY
12,TRBV15,once,ATSREGGVTEAF
13,TRBV5-1,few,ASSGTQSSGNTIY
13,TRBV5-4,.,ASSRQGFNTGELF
15,TRBV4-2,once,ASSQVDLRTTKNEQF
10,TRBV19,.,ASSTDRYEQY
11,TRBV7-3,.,ASSLMVNTEAF
14,TRBV9,.,ASSSKDSGRVNEQF
14,TRBV5-4,.,ASSPPGTTPTYEQY
12,TRBV15,.,ATSRAGTGLEAF
15,TRBV18,.,ASSPGTADYSNQPQH
14,TRBV18,.,ASSPRGQGSYNEQF
14,TRBV5-6,.,ASSLAMGQGKETQY
12,TRBV5-6,.,ASSYRDRYTEAF
11,TRBV5-1,.,ASSLEGAYEQY
10,TRBV27,.,ASSLTGKQTY
12,TRBV6-5,.,ASSRSTGRETQY
13,TRBV15,.,ATSRDGVSTDTQY
13,TRBV6-5,.,ASSYSYGDNYGYT
11,TRBV29-1,few,SVKGQSTDTQY
14,TRBV7-9,.,ASELPAYTTNEKLF
14,TRBV28,.,ASRGTAGARNEKLF
13,TRBV5-4,once,ASSLYGQKNTEAF
12,TRBV2,.,ASSRGTGSPEAF
12,TRBV5-1,.,ASSWGTYTDTQY
11,TRBV19,.,ASSPERGAEQY
18,TRBV18,.,ASSPGTGGELGPANTEAF
12,TRBV18,.,ASSPTGATGELF
11,TRBV19,.,ARALASRYEQY
13,TRBV6-6,.,ASRLYGTGAYEQY
14,TRBV5-1,.,ASSRTGVGTNEKLF
13,TRBV19,.,ASSRRRDANQPQH
9,TRBV29-1,few,SAQGLYGYT
12,TRBV6-1,.,ASSEALSGETQY
13,TRBV27,.,ASSPRTGEVETQY
14,TRBV7-3,few,ASSFDRASGANVLT
11,TRBV9,.,ASSVVTTDTQY
13,TRBV6-1,.,ASSEAGQAGSPLH
13,TRBV5-1,.,ASSLSGSDNSPLH
12,TRBV11-2,.,ASRQTEVIHGYT
12,TRBV7-2,once,ASSLDQGLDTQY
11,TRBV7-8,.,ASSLGRVDGYT
15,TRBV11-2,.,ASSLVGGGAAAETQY
12,TRBV10-3,.,AISESEVNTEAF
15,TRBV19,.,ASSIRAFAGGIYEQY
12,TRBV5-1,.,ASSPGTPGMTQY
9,TRBV19,.,ATRGTGELF
11,TRBV6-1,.,ATKDLAKNIQY
13,TRBV5-4,.,ASTESAMIGETQY
13,TRBV19,.,ASSIVRAGANVLT
13,TRBV28,.,ASSPTGPVNTEAF
12,TRBV7-2,.,ASSPWTGAGTIY
11,TRBV4-1,once,ASSQDRVYEQY
12,TRBV2,.,ASSEQGSSYEQY
14,TRBV4-3,few,ASSLIGTGAYNEQF